A selection of T cell receptor beta chains follows, all from one sample in a study of T cells expressing NK-cell markers. TCRdb re-called the 5' RACE reads and catalogs CDR3 proteins one per entry, DNA excluded. The sample table sets out 250,000 to 300,000 distinct CDR3 sequences. Sequencing was performed on blood T cells: a sorted CD56 or NKG2C T cell subset, CD4+ or CD8+ T cells, or bulk PBMC T cells (not recorded which). The receptors were sampled from a woman between 18 and 70 years old in good health. CDR3s include the opening cysteine and the closing phenylalanine or tryptophan.

J | V | CDR3
TRBJ2-7 | TRBV4-3 | CASSQDSGAKYEQYF
TRBJ2-5 | TRBV7-9 | CASRYDHQETQYF
TRBJ2-1 | TRBV27 | CASSLYSVAGGLNEQFF
TRBJ1-4 | TRBV5-4 | CASSSRDRVDEKLFF
TRBJ2-5 | TRBV12-3/TRBV12-4 | CASTPSRYQETQYF
TRBJ2-2 | TRBV20-1 | CSARGTGGKGELFF
TRBJ2-3 | TRBV20-1 | CSALASLAGGQDTQYF
TRBJ1-6 | TRBV5-1 | CASALGVSTSYNSPLHF
TRBJ2-5 | TRBV7-6 | CASSLVQTGTQYF
TRBJ2-1 | TRBV20-1 | CSARVVAGETEQFF
TRBJ1-5 | TRBV27 | CASSSSWPQPQHF
TRBJ2-7 | TRBV6-1 | CASRREREGPYEQYF
TRBJ1-2 | TRBV10-3 | CAISESAGRGNGYTF
TRBJ2-7 | TRBV6-5 | CASSSSQGGYEQYF
TRBJ2-2 | TRBV18 | CASSPQTSGSTGELFF
TRBJ2-2 | TRBV20-1 | CSARTDRGLWTGELFF
TRBJ1-6 | TRBV20-1 | CSAFGGDSPLHF
TRBJ2-1 | TRBV6-1 | CASSKPGTEAYNEQFF
TRBJ2-2 | TRBV15 | CATSSMTSDVGRTGELFF
TRBJ2-7 | TRBV6-5 | CASSYPGRYEQYF
TRBJ1-1 | TRBV23-1 | CATHPEPVDTEAFF
TRBJ1-5 | TRBV5-1 | CASSLSNDQPQHF